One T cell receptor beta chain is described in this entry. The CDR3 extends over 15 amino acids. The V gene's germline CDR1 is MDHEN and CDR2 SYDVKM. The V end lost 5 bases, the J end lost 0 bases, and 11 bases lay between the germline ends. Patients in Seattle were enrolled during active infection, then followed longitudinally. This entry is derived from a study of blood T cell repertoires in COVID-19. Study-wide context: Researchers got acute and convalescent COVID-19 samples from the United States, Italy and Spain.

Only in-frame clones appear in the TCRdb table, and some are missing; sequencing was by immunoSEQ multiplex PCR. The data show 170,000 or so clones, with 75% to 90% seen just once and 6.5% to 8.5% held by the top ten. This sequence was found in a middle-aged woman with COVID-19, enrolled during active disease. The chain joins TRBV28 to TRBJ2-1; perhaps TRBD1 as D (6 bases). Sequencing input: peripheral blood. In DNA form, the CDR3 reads TGTGCCAGCAGTGGTACAGGGATCTCCTACAATGAGCAGTTCTTC. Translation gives CASSGTGISYNEQFF.